This T cell receptor (beta chain) comes out of a study of OX40 agonist ivuxolimab in advanced cancers. Overall study context: Every 2 weeks, ivuxolimab was infused into the patients intravenously at between 0.01 and 10 mg/kg. General study findings and limits: Clonal expansion from baseline to week 6 occurred in both CD4+ and CD8+ T cells. Which antigen the expanded peripheral T cells recognized is unknown. CD8+ T cells showed, on average, more clonal expansion than CD4+ cells.

The CDR3 runs to 16 residues. The V and J ends lost 3 bases and 6 bases, in that order; junction bases with no gene match: 9. Germline CDR1 LGHNA, CDR2 YNFKEQ. In the case of this clone: Its antigen is not known.

Profiled with immunoSEQ multiplex PCR; TCRdb holds only in-frame clones, not every one. Of some 66,000 clones in the sample, 70% to 80% were seen once. This TCR came from an adult with an advanced solid tumor such as melanoma, head and neck, liver or kidney cancer. Sequenced here: CD4+ or CD8+ T cells sorted from blood, sampled in a trial of the OX40 agonist ivuxolimab. This sequence joins TRBV4-2 and TRBJ1-5; the match to TRBD1 covers 9 bases. The CDR3, as DNA: TGTGCCAGCAGCCATACCGGGACAGGGAGCTCTCAGCCCCAGCATTTT. It translates to CASSHTGTGSSQPQHF.